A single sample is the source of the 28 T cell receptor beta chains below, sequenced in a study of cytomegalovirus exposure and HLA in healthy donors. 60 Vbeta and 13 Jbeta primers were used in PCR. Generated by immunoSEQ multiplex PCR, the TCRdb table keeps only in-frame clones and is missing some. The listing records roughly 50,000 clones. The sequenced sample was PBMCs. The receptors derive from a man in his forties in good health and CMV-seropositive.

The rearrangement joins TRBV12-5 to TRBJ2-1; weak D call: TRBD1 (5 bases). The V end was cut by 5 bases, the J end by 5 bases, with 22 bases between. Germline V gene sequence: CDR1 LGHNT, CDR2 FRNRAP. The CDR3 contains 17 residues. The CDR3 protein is CASGRGKGALEDNEQFF. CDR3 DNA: TGTGCTAGTGGTCGAGGAAAAGGGGCGCTTGAGGACAATGAGCAGTTCTTC.

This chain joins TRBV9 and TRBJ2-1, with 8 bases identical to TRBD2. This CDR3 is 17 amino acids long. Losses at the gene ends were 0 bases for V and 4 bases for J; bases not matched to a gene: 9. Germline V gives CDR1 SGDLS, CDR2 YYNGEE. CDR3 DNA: TGTGCCAGCAGCGTAGCTCCCTCGGGAGGGGCATACAATGAGCAGTTCTTC. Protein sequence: CASSVAPSGGAYNEQFF. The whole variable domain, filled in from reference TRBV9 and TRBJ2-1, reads DSGVTQTPKHLITATGQRVTLRCSPRSGDLSVYWYQQSLDQGLQFLIQYYNGEERAKGNILERFSAQQFPDLHSELNLSSLELGDSALYFCASSVAPSGGAYNEQFFGPGTRLTVL.

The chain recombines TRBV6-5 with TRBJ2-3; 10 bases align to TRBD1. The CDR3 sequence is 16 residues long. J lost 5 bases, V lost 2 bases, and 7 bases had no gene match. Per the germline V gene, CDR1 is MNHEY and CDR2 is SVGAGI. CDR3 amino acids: CASSYGPGQGQDTQYF. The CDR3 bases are TGTGCCAGCAGTTACGGGCCGGGACAGGGGCAAGATACGCAGTATTTT.

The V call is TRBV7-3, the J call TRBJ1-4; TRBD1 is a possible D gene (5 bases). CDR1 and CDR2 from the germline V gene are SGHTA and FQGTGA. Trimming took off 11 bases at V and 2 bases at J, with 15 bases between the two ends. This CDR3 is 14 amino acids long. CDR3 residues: CAFLRRATNEKLFF. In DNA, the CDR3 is TGTGCCTTCCTCCGCAGGGCCACTAATGAAAAACTGTTTTTT.

Here the CDR3 DNA reads TGTGCCAGCAGTATGGGACAGGCGCGCACAGATACGCAGTATTTT. Amino acids: CASSMGQARTDTQYF. J is TRBJ2-3 and V is TRBV6-5; 8 nucleotides agree with TRBD1. This CDR3 has 15 amino acids. Per germline, CDR1 MNHEY and CDR2 SVGAGI. V trimming: 5 bases; J trimming: 1 base; junction bases outside the gene matches: 5.

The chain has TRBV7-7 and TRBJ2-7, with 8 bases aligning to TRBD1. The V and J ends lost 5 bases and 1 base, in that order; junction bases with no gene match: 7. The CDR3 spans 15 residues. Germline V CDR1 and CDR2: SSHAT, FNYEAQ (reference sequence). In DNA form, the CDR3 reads TGTGCCAGCAGCCCGGGGACAGGAATGTCCTACGAGCAGTACTTC. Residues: CASSPGTGMSYEQYF.

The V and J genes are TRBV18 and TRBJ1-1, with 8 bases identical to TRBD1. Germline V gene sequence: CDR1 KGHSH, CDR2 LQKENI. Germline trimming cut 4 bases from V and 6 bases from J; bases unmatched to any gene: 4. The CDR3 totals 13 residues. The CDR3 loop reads CASSLDRDPEAFF. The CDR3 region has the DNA TGTGCCAGCTCACTGGACAGGGACCCTGAAGCTTTCTTT. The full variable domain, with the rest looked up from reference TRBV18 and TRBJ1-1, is NAGVMQNPRHLVRRRGQEARLRCSPMKGHSHVYWYRQLPEEGLKFMVYLQKENIIDESGMPKERFSAEFPKEGPSILRIQQVVRGDSAAYFCASSLDRDPEAFFGQGTRLTVV.

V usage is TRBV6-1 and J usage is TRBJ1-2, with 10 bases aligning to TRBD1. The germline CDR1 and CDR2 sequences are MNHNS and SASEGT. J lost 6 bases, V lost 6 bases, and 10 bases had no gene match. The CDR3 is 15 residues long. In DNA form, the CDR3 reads TGTGCCAGCAGGTCCGGGACAGGGGTCTCCAATGGCTACACCTTC. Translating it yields CASRSGTGVSNGYTF.

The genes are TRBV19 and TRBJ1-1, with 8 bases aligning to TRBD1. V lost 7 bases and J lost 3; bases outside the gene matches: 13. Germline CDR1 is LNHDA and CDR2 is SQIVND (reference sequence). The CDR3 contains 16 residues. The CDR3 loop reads CASKGWQGAMDTEAFF. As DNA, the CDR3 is TGTGCCAGTAAGGGTTGGCAGGGGGCGATGGACACTGAAGCTTTCTTT.

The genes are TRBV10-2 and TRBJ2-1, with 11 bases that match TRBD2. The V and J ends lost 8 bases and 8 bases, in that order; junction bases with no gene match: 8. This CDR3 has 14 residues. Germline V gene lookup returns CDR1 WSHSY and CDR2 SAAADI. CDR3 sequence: CASRTSGSSYEQFF. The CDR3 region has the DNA TGCGCCAGCCGAACTAGCGGGAGCTCCTATGAGCAGTTCTTC.

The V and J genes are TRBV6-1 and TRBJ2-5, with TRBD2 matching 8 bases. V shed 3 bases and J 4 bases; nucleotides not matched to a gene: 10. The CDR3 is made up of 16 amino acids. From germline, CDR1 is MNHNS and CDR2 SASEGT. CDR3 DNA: TGTGCCAGCAGTGAGGGTCTCTTCGGGGGGGCAGAGACCCAGTACTTC. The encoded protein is CASSEGLFGGAETQYF.

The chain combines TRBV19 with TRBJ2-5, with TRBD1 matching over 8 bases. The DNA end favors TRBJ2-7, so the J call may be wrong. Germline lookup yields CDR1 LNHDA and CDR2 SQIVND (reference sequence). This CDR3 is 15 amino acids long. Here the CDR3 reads CASSIWGTGTYEQYF. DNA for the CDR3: TGTGCCAGTAGTATCTGGGGGACAGGCACCTACGAGCAGTACTTC.

The CDR3 DNA sequence: TGTGCCAGCAGCCGGGTCCCGTTGGTGGGGAGAAGAGGAGATACGCAGTATTTT. Encoded protein: CASSRVPLVGRRGDTQYF. The chain recombines TRBV27 with TRBJ2-3, with D perhaps matching TRBD2 (5 bases). CDR1 is MNHEY, CDR2 SMNVEV, per germline (reference sequence). Trimming removed 6 bases at V and 5 bases at J, with 27 bases between. The CDR3 is 18 amino acids.

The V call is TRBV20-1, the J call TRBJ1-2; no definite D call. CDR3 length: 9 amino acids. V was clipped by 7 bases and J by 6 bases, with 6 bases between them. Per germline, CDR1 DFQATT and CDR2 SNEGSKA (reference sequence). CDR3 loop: CSVTNGYTF. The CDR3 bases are TGCAGTGTCACAAATGGCTACACCTTC.

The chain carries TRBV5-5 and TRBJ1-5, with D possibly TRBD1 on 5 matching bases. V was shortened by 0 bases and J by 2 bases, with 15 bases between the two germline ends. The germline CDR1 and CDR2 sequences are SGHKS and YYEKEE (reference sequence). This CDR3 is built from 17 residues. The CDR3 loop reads CASSLDPGVFGNQPQHF. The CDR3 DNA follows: TGTGCCAGCAGCTTGGATCCGGGGGTGTTCGGCAATCAGCCCCAGCATTTT.

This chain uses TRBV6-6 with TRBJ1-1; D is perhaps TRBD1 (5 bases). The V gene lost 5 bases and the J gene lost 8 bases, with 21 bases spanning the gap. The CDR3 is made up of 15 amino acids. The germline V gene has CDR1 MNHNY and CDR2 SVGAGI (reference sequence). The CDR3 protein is CASSTDRVGVREAFF. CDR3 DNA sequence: TGTGCCAGCAGTACAGACAGAGTTGGGGTCCGAGAAGCTTTCTTT.

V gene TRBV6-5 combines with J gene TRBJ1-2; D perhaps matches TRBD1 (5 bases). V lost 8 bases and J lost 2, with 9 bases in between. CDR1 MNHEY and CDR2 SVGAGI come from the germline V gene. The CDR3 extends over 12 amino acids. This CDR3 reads CASWQGNYGYTF. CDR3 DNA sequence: TGTGCCAGCTGGCAGGGAAACTATGGCTACACCTTC.

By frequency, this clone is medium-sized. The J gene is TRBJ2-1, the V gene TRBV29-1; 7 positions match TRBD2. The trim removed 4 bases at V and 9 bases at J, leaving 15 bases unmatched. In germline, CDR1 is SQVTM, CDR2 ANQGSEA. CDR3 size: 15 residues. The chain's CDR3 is CSVALIGGSGVEQFF. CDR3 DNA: TGCAGCGTTGCCCTAATCGGCGGGAGTGGGGTTGAGCAGTTCTTC.

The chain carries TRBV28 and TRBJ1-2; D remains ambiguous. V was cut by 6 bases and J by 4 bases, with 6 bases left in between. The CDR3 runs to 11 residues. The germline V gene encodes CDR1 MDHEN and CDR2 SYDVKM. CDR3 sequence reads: CASSGSYGYTF. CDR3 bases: TGTGCCAGCAGCGGGAGCTATGGCTACACCTTC.

The CDR3 coding sequence is TGCGCCAGCAAGACTAGCGGACACACAGATACGCAGTATTTT. The encoded protein is CASKTSGHTDTQYF. The V call is TRBV5-1, the J call TRBJ2-3, with TRBD2 identical over 9 bases. The V and J ends lost 6 bases and 2 bases, in that order; junction bases with no gene match: 4. This CDR3 is 14 amino acids long. Germline V CDR1 and CDR2: SGHRS, YFSETQ.

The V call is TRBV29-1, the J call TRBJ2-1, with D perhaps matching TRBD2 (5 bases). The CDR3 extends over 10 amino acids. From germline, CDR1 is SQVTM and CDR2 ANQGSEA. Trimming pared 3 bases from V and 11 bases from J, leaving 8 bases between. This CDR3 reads CSVEASQQFF. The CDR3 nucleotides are TGCAGCGTTGAGGCTAGCCAGCAGTTCTTC.

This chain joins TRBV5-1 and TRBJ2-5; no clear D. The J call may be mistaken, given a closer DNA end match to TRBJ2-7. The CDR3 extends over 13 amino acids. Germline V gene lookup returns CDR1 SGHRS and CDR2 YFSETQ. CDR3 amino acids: CASSPFPSYEQYF. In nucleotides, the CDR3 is TGCGCCAGCTCCCCGTTTCCTTCCTACGAGCAGTACTTC.

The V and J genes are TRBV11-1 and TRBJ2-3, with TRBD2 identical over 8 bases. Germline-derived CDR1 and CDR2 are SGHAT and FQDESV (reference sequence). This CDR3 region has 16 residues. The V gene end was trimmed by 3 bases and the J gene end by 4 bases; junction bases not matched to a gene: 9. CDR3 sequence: CASSFFRAGVADTQYF. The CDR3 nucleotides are TGTGCCAGCAGCTTTTTTCGAGCGGGAGTGGCAGATACGCAGTATTTT.

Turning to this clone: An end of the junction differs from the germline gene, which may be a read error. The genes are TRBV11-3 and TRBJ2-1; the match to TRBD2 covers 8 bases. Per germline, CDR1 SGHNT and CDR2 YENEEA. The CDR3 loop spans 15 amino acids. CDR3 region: CASSRGGSSDNEQFF. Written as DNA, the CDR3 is TGTGCCAGCAGCCGCGGGGGGAGCTCCGACAATGAGCAGTTCTTC.

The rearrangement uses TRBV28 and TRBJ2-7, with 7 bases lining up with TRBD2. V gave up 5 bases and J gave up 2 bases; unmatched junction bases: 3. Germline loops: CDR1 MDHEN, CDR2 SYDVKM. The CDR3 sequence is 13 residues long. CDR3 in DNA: TGTGCCAGCAGTCTTGCGGGGGCCTACGAGCAGTACTTC. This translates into CASSLAGAYEQYF.

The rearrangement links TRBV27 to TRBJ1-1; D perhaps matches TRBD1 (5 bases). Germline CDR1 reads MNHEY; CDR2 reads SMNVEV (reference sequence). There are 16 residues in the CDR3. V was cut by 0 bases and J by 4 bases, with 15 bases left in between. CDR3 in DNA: TGTGCCAGCAGTTTATCGAGACCGGGGGTGGGCACTGAAGCTTTCTTT. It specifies CASSLSRPGVGTEAFF.

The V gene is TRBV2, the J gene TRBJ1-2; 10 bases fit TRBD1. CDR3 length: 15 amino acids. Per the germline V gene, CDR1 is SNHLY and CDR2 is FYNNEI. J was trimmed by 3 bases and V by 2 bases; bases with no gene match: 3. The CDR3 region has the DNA TGTGCCAGCAGTGAACGGGACAGGGGAGACTATGGCTACACCTTC. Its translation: CASSERDRGDYGYTF.

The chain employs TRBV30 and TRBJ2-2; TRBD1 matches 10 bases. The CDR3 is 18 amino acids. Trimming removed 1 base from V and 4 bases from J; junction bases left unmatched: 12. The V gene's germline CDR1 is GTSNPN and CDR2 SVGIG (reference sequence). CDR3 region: CAWSAEFRDRGSTGELFF. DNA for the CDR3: TGTGCCTGGAGTGCAGAGTTCCGGGACAGGGGAAGCACCGGGGAGCTGTTTTTT.